The sequence of this T cell receptor (beta chain) was determined in a study of blood T cell repertoires in COVID-19. The germline CDR1 and CDR2 sequences are GTSNPN and SVGIG (reference sequence). Trimming pared 8 bases from V and 8 bases from J, leaving 16 bases between. This CDR3 is 12 amino acids long. Assay used: immunoSEQ multiplex PCR; TCRdb lists only in-frame clones, some missing. The sample consists of roughly 130,000 clones, approximately 89% of them appearing once. The sample taken for sequencing was peripheral blood. The chain is built from TRBV30 and TRBJ2-1; D not resolved. The sequence derives from a woman aged 55 to 70 with acute or convalescent COVID-19. CDR3 coding DNA: TGTGCCGGCTCTAGGCCCCCCCATGAGCAGTTCTTC. The encoded protein is CAGSRPPHEQFF.